What follows are 32 T cell receptor beta chains derived from one specimen sequenced in a study of blood T cells in healthy people across ages. The second PCR ran roughly 7 to 12 cycles with a sample-barcoded 5' primer and J-beta primers. MiXCR was run by TCRdb on the 5' RACE reads, yielding one entry per CDR3 protein. The data show 1.5 million to 2 million distinct CDR3 sequences, with 34% seen just once and about 11% held by the top ten. Sequences were obtained from blood. These receptors were obtained from a woman in her thirties in good health.

This clonotype was counted a few times. CDR3 sequence: CASSYLGPITDTQYF. CDR3 DNA sequence: TGTGCCAGCAGTTATTTGGGACCTATCACAGATACGCAGTATTTT. The chain combines TRBV27 with TRBJ2-3; the D call may be TRBD1 or TRBD2 (5 bases each). The CDR3 contains 15 residues. Germline values: CDR1 MNHEY, CDR2 SMNVEV (reference sequence). Trimming pared 4 bases from V and 2 bases from J, leaving 13 bases between.

The sample holds a few counts of this clonotype. This chain uses TRBV27 with TRBJ2-1; the D is unclear. Trimming shortened V by 3 bases and J by 6 bases, and 9 bases separated the two germline ends. There are 13 residues in the CDR3. Per germline, CDR1 MNHEY and CDR2 SMNVEV (reference sequence). For the CDR3, the DNA is TGTGCCAGCAGTTTGACCGGGCCCAATGAGCAGTTCTTC. It translates to CASSLTGPNEQFF.

The V gene is TRBV19, the J gene TRBJ2-7; 8 nucleotides agree with TRBD2. The CDR3 consists of 15 residues. Germline V gives CDR1 LNHDA, CDR2 SQIVND (reference sequence). Germline trimming cut 5 bases from V and 6 bases from J; bases unmatched to any gene: 12. CDR3 protein: CASSHGAGETPEQYF. The CDR3, as DNA: TGTGCCAGTAGTCATGGAGCGGGAGAGACCCCCGAGCAGTACTTC.

The chain employs TRBV2 and TRBJ2-7, with TRBD1 matching 10 bases. CDR1 SNHLY and CDR2 FYNNEI come from the germline V gene. The CDR3 is made up of 14 amino acids. V was pared by 5 bases and J by 8 bases, with 9 bases of the junction left unmatched. The CDR3 loop is CASSLDRDRGQQYF. In DNA form, the CDR3 reads TGTGCCAGCAGTCTTGACCGGGACAGGGGCCAGCAGTACTTC.

The sample holds a few counts of this clonotype. This rearrangement joins TRBV29-1 to TRBJ2-7; D is unresolved. The CDR3 length is 12 residues. Trimming stripped 4 bases from V and 6 bases from J, with 13 bases between. Looked up from germline, CDR1 is SQVTM and CDR2 is ANQGSEA. CDR3 residues: CSVGGSYGEQYF. For the CDR3, the DNA is TGCAGCGTTGGGGGATCATACGGCGAGCAGTACTTC.

CDR3 sequence reads: CASSLRGGPTEAFF. DNA of the CDR3: TGTGCCAGCAGTCTCAGGGGAGGGCCCACTGAAGCTTTCTTT. The chain carries TRBV2 and TRBJ1-1; a possible D gene is TRBD1 (6 bases). Germline CDR1 SNHLY, CDR2 FYNNEI. Deletions cut 5 bases from V and 4 bases from J, with 14 bases between. This CDR3 is 14 amino acids long.

This chain uses TRBV20-1 with TRBJ2-7; a weak D match, TRBD2 (5 bases). The tail of the sequence fits TRBJ2-5 better, so the J call may be wrong. Germline V CDR1 and CDR2: DFQATT, SNEGSKA (reference sequence). CDR3 size: 12 residues. CDR3 protein: CSALPGGETQYF. CDR3 in DNA: TGCAGTGCCCTACCGGGCGGGGAGACCCAGTACTTC.

This clonotype was seen more than once but under ten times. The chain has TRBV9 and TRBJ2-6; TRBD2 matches 7 bases. Trimming removed 0 bases from V and 0 bases from J; junction bases left unmatched: 6. This CDR3 spans 18 amino acids. Germline V gene sequence: CDR1 SGDLS, CDR2 YYNGEE. For the CDR3, the DNA is TGTGCCAGCAGCGTAGGCGTCGGGGGGTCCTCTGGGGCCAACGTCCTGACTTTC. Protein product: CASSVGVGGSSGANVLTF. The entire variable domain, with the rest obtained from reference TRBV9 and TRBJ2-6, is as follows: DSGVTQTPKHLITATGQRVTLRCSPRSGDLSVYWYQQSLDQGLQFLIQYYNGEERAKGNILERFSAQQFPDLHSELNLSSLELGDSALYFCASSVGVGGSSGANVLTFGAGSRLTVL.

The table lists this clonotype with a few counts. The V call is TRBV9, the J call TRBJ2-7, with D uncertain. Trimming removed 4 bases at V and 2 bases at J, with 19 bases between. Germline V gene lookup returns CDR1 SGDLS and CDR2 YYNGEE. CDR3 length: 16 amino acids. Written as DNA, the CDR3 is TGTGCCAGCAGCCCCGTCCTCCTTTCAAATCCCTACGAGCAGTACTTC. Translating gives CASSPVLLSNPYEQYF.

As regards this clonotype: This may arise from a read error, as a much more abundant clone is one base away. The chain links TRBV13 to TRBJ1-2; D possibly corresponds to TRBD1 (5 bases). Trimming stripped 3 bases from V and 10 bases from J, with 18 bases between. The V gene's germline CDR1 is PRHDT and CDR2 FYEKMQ (reference sequence). This CDR3 is built from 14 residues. CDR3 amino acids: CASSLLVRGGDYTF. Here the CDR3 DNA reads TGTGCCAGCAGCTTGTTGGTAAGGGGTGGCGACTACACCTTC.

This chain connects TRBV7-2 to TRBJ2-7, with no clear D. CDR3 length equals 14 residues. Germline V gene sequence: CDR1 SGHTA, CDR2 FQGNSA. Deletions cut 1 base from V and 7 bases from J, with 14 bases between. CDR3 region: CASSLGGGDREQYF. The DNA for the CDR3 is TGTGCCAGCAGCTTAGGGGGTGGTGATCGGGAGCAGTACTTC.

This clonotype was counted a single time. A much larger clonotype is one base distant, so this may be a read error. V usage is TRBV20-1 and J usage is TRBJ2-7, with D perhaps TRBD1 (6 bases). This CDR3 has 13 residues. Germline V gene sequence: CDR1 DFQATT, CDR2 SNEGSKA (reference sequence). Trimming took off 3 bases at V and 3 bases at J, with 12 bases between the two ends. CDR3 amino acids: CSARNRVVYEQYF. CDR3 nucleotide sequence: TGCAGTGCTAGGAACAGGGTAGTCTACGAGCAGTACTTC.

The chain combines TRBV3-1 with TRBJ2-3, with unresolved D. CDR3 length equals 14 residues. Per the germline V gene, CDR1 is LGHDT and CDR2 is YNNKEL (reference sequence). V was shortened by 3 bases and J by 2 bases, with 9 bases between the two germline ends. CDR3 nucleotides: TGTGCCAGCAGCCACGGTCGGTCCACAGATACGCAGTATTTT. Residues: CASSHGRSTDTQYF.

Points on this clonotype: This may be a read error, as it is one base from a much larger clone. The rearrangement links TRBV29-1 to TRBJ2-4, with 7 bases that match TRBD1. The CDR3 covers 12 residues. With 7 bases clipped from V and 8 bases from J, the junction kept 8 bases outside the gene matches. The V gene's germline CDR1 is SQVTM and CDR2 ANQGSEA. CDR3 DNA: TGCAGCGCCTCCATCGACAGGGACATTCAGTACTTC. Its translation: CSASIDRDIQYF.

CDR3 sequence (DNA): TGTGCCAGCAGTCTACTAGCGCGCACCTACAATGAGCAGTTCTTC. It yields the protein CASSLLARTYNEQFF. The V gene is TRBV28, the J gene TRBJ2-1; 7 positions agree with TRBD2. From germline, CDR1 is MDHEN and CDR2 SYDVKM. After removal of 5 bases from V and 2 bases from J, the junction contained 6 bases not matched to a gene. CDR3 length equals 15 residues.

The J gene is TRBJ2-7, the V gene TRBV28; 10 bases are a match to TRBD2. Germline V gene lookup returns CDR1 MDHEN and CDR2 SYDVKM. The V segment lost 8 bases and the J segment 1 base; nucleotides outside the gene matches: 11. This CDR3 spans 16 amino acids. CDR3 amino acids: CASQDASGSRSYEQYF. As DNA, the CDR3 is TGTGCCAGCCAAGACGCTAGCGGGAGTCGGTCCTACGAGCAGTACTTC.

This clonotype was observed a handful of times. The V and J genes are TRBV7-6 and TRBJ2-1; TRBD1 aligns across 8 bases. The end of the DNA aligns better with TRBJ2-7, so the J call may be wrong. This CDR3 is 19 amino acids long. Germline V gene lookup returns CDR1 SGHVS and CDR2 FNYEAQ. CDR3 in amino acids: CASSRRGHRGDVPYNEQYF. CDR3 DNA sequence: TGTGCCAGCAGCCGCAGGGGGCACCGCGGGGACGTCCCCTACAATGAGCAGTACTTC.

The V call is TRBV7-9, the J call TRBJ2-5; D gene ambiguous. Judging by the DNA end, TRBJ2-7 fits better; the J call may be wrong. CDR3 length: 15 amino acids. From germline, CDR1 is SEHNR and CDR2 FQNEAQ (reference sequence). In nucleotides, the CDR3 is TGTGCCAGCAGCCCCGGGCCCTTACAAACCTACGAGCAGTACTTC. It translates to CASSPGPLQTYEQYF.

This clonotype was observed a few times. The chain carries TRBV6-5 and TRBJ2-7; no reliable D call. The germline V gene encodes CDR1 MNHEY and CDR2 SVGAGI. Trimming removed 0 bases from V and 1 base from J, with 31 bases in between. CDR3 length: 22 amino acids. As DNA, the CDR3 is TGTGCCAGCAGTTACTCCACGTCCACCACTAACCGAGGCCCTTCCTTTTCCTACGAGCAGTACTTC. It codes for CASSYSTSTTNRGPSFSYEQYF.

This clonotype was seen a handful of times. This chain links TRBV6-1 with TRBJ1-2; D uncertain. This CDR3 spans 16 amino acids. V was trimmed by 1 base and J by 0 bases, leaving 12 bases between them. CDR1 is MNHNS, CDR2 SASEGT, per germline. CDR3 DNA: TGTGCCAGCAGTGAAGGATACACAGACCCTAACTATGGCTACACCTTC. This codes for CASSEGYTDPNYGYTF.

This clonotype has just a few counts. The J gene is TRBJ2-1, the V gene TRBV20-1; TRBD2 matches at 8 bases. The J segment lost 6 bases and the V segment lost 0 bases, leaving 10 bases of the junction unmatched. This CDR3 contains 16 residues. Germline values: CDR1 DFQATT, CDR2 SNEGSKA (reference sequence). CDR3 region: CSARDPRGGPSNEQFF. DNA of the CDR3: TGCAGTGCTAGAGATCCTCGGGGGGGGCCCTCCAATGAGCAGTTCTTC.

This clonotype was seen repeatedly, ten times or more. The rearrangement links TRBV29-1 to TRBJ2-7; possibly TRBD2 for D (5 bases). This CDR3 is built from 17 residues. Looked up from germline, CDR1 is SQVTM and CDR2 is ANQGSEA. The V end lost 4 bases, the J end lost 3 bases, and 25 bases lay between the germline ends. CDR3 residues: CSVVYTPPASRSYEQYF. DNA of the CDR3: TGCAGCGTTGTCTATACCCCTCCGGCTAGCCGGAGCTACGAGCAGTACTTC.

This clonotype was seen only a few times. V usage is TRBV27 and J usage is TRBJ2-5, with D possibly matching TRBD1 (6 bases). CDR1 is MNHEY and CDR2 is SMNVEV in the germline V gene (reference sequence). This CDR3 spans 15 amino acids. V was shortened by 1 base and J by 2 bases, with 11 bases between the two germline ends. In DNA form, the CDR3 reads TGTGCCAGCAGTTTATTGTCAGGGGTGCAAGAGACCCAGTACTTC. Translation gives CASSLLSGVQETQYF.

The chain joins TRBV6-2 or TRBV6-3 to TRBJ1-2, with a possible D match to TRBD1 (6 bases). The CDR3 extends over 14 amino acids. Trimming cost V 9 bases and J 2 bases, with 16 bases left between them. Germline V gene lookup returns CDR1 MNHEY and CDR2 SVGEGT. The CDR3 here is CARRIGGTNYGYTF. The CDR3 coding sequence is TGTGCCAGGAGAATAGGAGGGACAAACTATGGCTACACCTTC.

The chain links TRBV12-3 or TRBV12-4 to TRBJ2-5; 11 bases are shared with TRBD1. The CDR3 consists of 14 residues. The V segment lost 5 bases and the J segment 5 bases; nucleotides outside the gene matches: 4. CDR3 DNA: TGTGCCAGCAGTGGGACAGGGGGTTCGGAGACCCAGTACTTC. Translation: CASSGTGGSETQYF.

The chain carries TRBV4-1 and TRBJ2-7; D might be TRBD1 (5 bases). V was pared by 4 bases and J by 0 bases, with 13 bases between. Germline CDR1 and CDR2: MGHRA and YSYEKL. This CDR3 is built from 15 residues. In DNA form, the CDR3 reads TGCGCCAGCAGCCCAGGCAGGGCTCGCTCCTACGAGCAGTACTTC. Its protein is CASSPGRARSYEQYF.

The chain couples TRBV20-1 to TRBJ2-2, with D perhaps matching TRBD2 (5 bases). Germline V lookup: CDR1 DFQATT, CDR2 SNEGSKA (reference sequence). Trimming cost V 5 bases and J 0 bases, with 10 bases left between them. The CDR3 has 14 residues. The CDR3 DNA is TGCAGTGCTCCTTCGAGGGCGAACACCGGGGAGCTGTTTTTT. Protein sequence: CSAPSRANTGELFF.

This clonotype was seen repeatedly, ten times or more. The rearrangement links TRBV7-8 to TRBJ1-1, with D unresolved. The CDR3 covers 13 residues. Trimming removed 6 bases from V and 2 bases from J, with 10 bases in between. From germline, CDR1 is SGHVS and CDR2 FQNEAQ. This chain's CDR3 is CASSFRENTEAFF. Here the CDR3 DNA reads TGTGCCAGCAGTTTTAGGGAAAACACTGAAGCTTTCTTT.

Only a few counts were recorded for this clonotype. V gene TRBV15 combines with J gene TRBJ1-1, with 8 bases matching TRBD1. Germline loops: CDR1 LNHNV, CDR2 YYDKDF (reference sequence). The CDR3 has 14 residues. Losses at the gene ends were 1 base for V and 5 bases for J; bases not matched to a gene: 3. The DNA of the CDR3 is TGTGCCACCAGCAGAGTCAGGGGGCGGACTGAAGCTTTCTTT. It specifies CATSRVRGRTEAFF.

This clonotype was seen ten or more times. This chain uses TRBV29-1 with TRBJ2-1, with 9 bases lining up with TRBD1. The CDR3 totals 14 residues. Per germline, CDR1 SQVTM and CDR2 ANQGSEA. V shed 3 bases and J 5 bases; nucleotides not matched to a gene: 5. CDR3: CSVDSGTGNNEQFF. The DNA of the CDR3 is TGCAGCGTTGATTCCGGGACAGGGAACAATGAGCAGTTCTTC.

The chain couples TRBV12-3 or TRBV12-4 to TRBJ2-7, with a weak D call TRBD2 (5 bases). The V gene lost 6 bases and the J gene lost 4 bases, with 19 bases spanning the gap. CDR3 size: 15 residues. The CDR3 DNA reads as TGTGCCAGCAGATTCGCGAGGGCTGCCGGGTACGAGCAGTACTTC. Translated: CASRFARAAGYEQYF.

The J gene is TRBJ1-1, the V gene TRBV29-1, with D perhaps TRBD1 (6 bases). The germline V gene encodes CDR1 SQVTM and CDR2 ANQGSEA. This CDR3 is built from 13 residues. The V and J ends lost 4 bases and 4 bases respectively, with 13 bases between them. The CDR3 coding sequence is TGCAGCGTTGGAGGTGGACAGAGCACTGAAGCTTTCTTT. Translating it yields CSVGGGQSTEAFF.